The text below deals with one T cell receptor (beta chain). Antigen unknown. These data originate in a study of T cells in Graves' hyperthyroidism and ophthalmopathy. Points from the study as a whole: Before onset, ophthalmopathy was predicted by the model a median approximately 6.7 months earlier. Most clonotypes expanded in thyroid above 0.001 were likewise present in blood.

Researchers amplified the TCR beta CDR3 regions from RNA transcripts. First-round RT-PCR of the TCR CDR3 relied on the HTBI primer set. TCRdb re-called the multiplex PCR reads through MiXCR, storing one row per CDR3 protein. The sample includes 600,000 to 650,000 distinct CDR3 sequences, less than 25% of them seen just once. Those patients with uncontrolled infection, other autoimmune disease, pregnancy or lactation were excluded. Each diagnosis drew on symptoms, thyroxine, TRAb, thyroid ultrasound and orbital computed tomography findings. The V gene's germline CDR1 is MNHEY and CDR2 SVGEGT. The CDR3 extends over 14 amino acids.

The chain links TRBV6-2 or TRBV6-3 to TRBJ2-5; 12 bases fit TRBD2. Sequencing was carried out using blood. The receptor was derived from a man aged 30-40 years with Graves' ophthalmopathy. The CDR3 DNA is TGTGTTACGACTAGCGGGAGTCGACAAGAGACCCAGTACTTC. As protein: CVTTSGSRQETQYF.